Following are 13 T cell receptor beta chains from one sample sequenced in a study of shared clonotypes between healthy human individuals (TCRdb year 2020). The protocol used for the library was the immunoSEQ multiplex PCR assay. This immuneACCESS table, as held by TCRdb, lists in-frame sequences with V and J called but not all clones. Of the missing ones, under half trace to an unresolved V gene in checked studies; the others have no known cause. In all, the sample holds some 2,000,000 clones, and 85% to 95% of those were seen once. Under 0.15% of the sample rests with the top ten. What was sequenced was naive CD4+ T cells sorted from blood. The sample's cell subset or site label, in plain terms: CD45RA+ positively selected. The receptors shown here come from a young man in good health.

V is TRBV27 and J is TRBJ2-1; a possible D gene is TRBD1 (6 bases). The CDR3 spans 15 residues. Germline values: CDR1 MNHEY, CDR2 SMNVEV (reference sequence). V shed 8 bases and J shed 5 bases, with 19 bases lying between them. CDR3 coding DNA: TGTGCCAGCGGCGGAATCAGGGGAATCGACAATGAGCAGTTCTTC. It encodes CASGGIRGIDNEQFF.

The chain combines TRBV7-8 with TRBJ1-1; D ambiguous. CDR1 is SGHVS, CDR2 FQNEAQ, per germline. CDR3 length: 16 amino acids. V dropped 5 bases and J dropped 0 bases, with 16 bases sitting between them. The CDR3 nucleotides are TGTGCCAGCAGCCGAGACTTCGGGCCATTGAACACTGAAGCTTTCTTT. Translating gives CASSRDFGPLNTEAFF.

The chain couples TRBV19 to TRBJ2-7, with a tentative D call TRBD2 (6 bases). The CDR3 has 16 amino acids. V was shortened by 5 bases and J by 1 base, with 18 bases between the two germline ends. Germline CDR1 reads LNHDA; CDR2 reads SQIVND (reference sequence). The CDR3 DNA follows: TGTGCCAGTAGTCTGCGACTAGTGAGGGATTCCTACGAGCAGTACTTC. Protein sequence: CASSLRLVRDSYEQYF.

A note on this clone: Mismatch with germline at one junction end may stem from a read error. The J gene is TRBJ2-1, the V gene TRBV7-3; TRBD1 aligns across 7 bases. This CDR3 has 15 residues. The germline V gene has CDR1 SGHTA and CDR2 FQGTGA. The CDR3 bases are TGTGCCTGCAGCTTAGGCAGGGGGACCTACAATGAGCAGTTCTTC. As protein: CACSLGRGTYNEQFF.

This sequence joins TRBV5-1 and TRBJ1-4, with D perhaps matching TRBD1 (5 bases). The CDR3 loop spans 15 amino acids. The germline V gene has CDR1 SGHRS and CDR2 YFSETQ. Between the trimmed V and J ends, which lost 1 base and 6 bases, there was a span of 13 bases. The CDR3 nucleotides are TGCGCCAGCAGCTTGATCGGGGCGCCCGATGAAAAACTGTTTTTT. It encodes CASSLIGAPDEKLFF.

The gene calls are TRBV18 and TRBJ1-4; tentatively, D is TRBD1 (5 bases). Germline V gene lookup returns CDR1 KGHSH and CDR2 LQKENI. V was clipped by 2 bases and J by 4 bases, with 8 bases between them. There are 14 residues in the CDR3. CDR3 amino acids: CASSPGGGNEKLFF. Here the CDR3 DNA reads TGTGCCAGCTCACCAGGCGGGGGTAATGAAAAACTGTTTTTT.

The V gene is TRBV30, the J gene TRBJ2-5; 14 nucleotides agree with TRBD2. V was pared by 2 bases and J by 4 bases, with 6 bases of the junction left unmatched. Germline-derived CDR1 and CDR2 are GTSNPN and SVGIG (reference sequence). The CDR3 totals 16 residues. CDR3 loop: CAWSLRTSGGRETQYF. The CDR3 DNA sequence: TGTGCCTGGAGTCTCCGGACTAGCGGGGGGCGAGAGACCCAGTACTTC.

The chain combines TRBV5-1 with TRBJ2-7; 7 bases fit TRBD1. This CDR3 is built from 15 residues. Trimming took 0 bases from V and 2 from J; bases not matched to a gene: 5. CDR1 is SGHRS, CDR2 YFSETQ, per germline. The CDR3 spells CASSLGGTVTYEQYF. CDR3 nucleotides: TGCGCCAGCAGCTTGGGAGGGACAGTTACCTACGAGCAGTACTTC.

This clone was detected once. The J gene is TRBJ2-2, the V gene TRBV7-9; D is uncertain. This CDR3 comprises 15 residues. Trimming removed 5 bases from V and 2 bases from J, with 12 bases in between. Per the germline V gene, CDR1 is SEHNR and CDR2 is FQNEAQ (reference sequence). The CDR3 is CASSTIVGNTGELFF. CDR3 bases: TGTGCCAGCAGCACTATAGTAGGCAACACCGGGGAGCTGTTTTTT.

V gene TRBV19 combines with J gene TRBJ2-7; TRBD2 matches at 10 bases. This CDR3 has 16 residues. Germline V lookup: CDR1 LNHDA, CDR2 SQIVND (reference sequence). Losses at the gene ends were 1 base for V and 4 bases for J; bases not matched to a gene: 7. This chain's CDR3 is CASSIGLAGVGYEQYF. CDR3 in DNA: TGTGCCAGTAGTATAGGCCTAGCGGGAGTAGGATACGAGCAGTACTTC. The full variable domain, completed using reference TRBV19 and TRBJ2-7, is DGGITQSPKYLFRKEGQNVTLSCEQNLNHDAMYWYRQDPGQGLRLIYYSQIVNDFQKGDIAEGYSVSREKKESFPLTVTSAQKNPTAFYLCASSIGLAGVGYEQYFGPGTRLTVT.

The chain combines TRBV5-4 with TRBJ1-2; no clear D gene. This CDR3 comprises 15 residues. V gave up 0 bases and J gave up 0 bases, with 9 bases separating them. The germline gives CDR1 SGHNT, CDR2 YYREEE (reference sequence). In nucleotides, the CDR3 is TGTGCCAGCAGCTTGGATAGGATCTCTAACTATGGCTACACCTTC. This sequence encodes CASSLDRISNYGYTF. The variable domain in full, completed from reference TRBV5-4 and TRBJ1-2, reads ETGVTQSPTHLIKTRGQQVTLRCSSQSGHNTVSWYQQALGQGPQFIFQYYREEENGRGNFPPRFSGLQFPNYSSELNVNALELDDSALYLCASSLDRISNYGYTFGSGTRLTVV.

About this clone itself: Distinct nucleotide sequences in the sample also encode this CDR3. The CDR3 DNA reads as TGTGCCATCAGTCCAGGGGGAGCATACGAGCAGTACTTC. It translates to CAISPGGAYEQYF. V gene TRBV10-3 combines with J gene TRBJ2-7; the match to TRBD1 covers 7 bases. J lost 4 bases, V lost 5 bases, and 5 bases had no gene match. This CDR3 has 13 residues. Per the germline V gene, CDR1 is ENHRY and CDR2 is SYGVKD.

This chain uses TRBV6-1 with TRBJ2-7; TRBD1 matches 7 bases. The CDR3 consists of 15 residues. Germline CDR1 MNHNS, CDR2 SASEGT. The V segment lost 1 base and the J segment 3 bases; nucleotides outside the gene matches: 6. The CDR3 coding sequence is TGTGCCAGCAGTGAAGAGACAGGGCCCCACTACGAGCAGTACTTC. It codes for CASSEETGPHYEQYF.